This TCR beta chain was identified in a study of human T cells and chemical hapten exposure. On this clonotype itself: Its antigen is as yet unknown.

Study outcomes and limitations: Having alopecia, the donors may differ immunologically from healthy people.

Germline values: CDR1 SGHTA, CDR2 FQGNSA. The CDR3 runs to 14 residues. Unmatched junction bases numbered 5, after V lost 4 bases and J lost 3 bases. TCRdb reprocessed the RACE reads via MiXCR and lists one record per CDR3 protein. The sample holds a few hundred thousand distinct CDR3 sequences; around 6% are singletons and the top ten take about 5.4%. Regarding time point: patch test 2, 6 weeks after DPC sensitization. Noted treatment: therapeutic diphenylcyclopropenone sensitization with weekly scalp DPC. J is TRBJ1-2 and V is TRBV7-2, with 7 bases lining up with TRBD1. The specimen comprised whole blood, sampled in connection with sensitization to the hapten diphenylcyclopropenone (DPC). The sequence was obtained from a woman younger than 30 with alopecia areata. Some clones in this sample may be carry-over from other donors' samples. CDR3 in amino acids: CASSSVGTDYGYTF. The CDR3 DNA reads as TGTGCCAGCAGCTCGGTCGGGACAGACTATGGCTACACCTTC. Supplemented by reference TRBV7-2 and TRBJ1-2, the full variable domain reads GAGVSQSPSNKVTEKGKDVELRCDPISGHTALYWYRQSLGQGLEFLIYFQGNSAPDKSGLPSDRFSAERTGGSVSTLTIQRTQQEDSAVYLCASSSVGTDYGYTFGSGTRLTVV.